This T cell receptor (beta chain) derives from a study of regulatory T cells in long-lasting Graves disease. Whole-study findings and limits: Small sample size may have lowered accuracy. Newly diagnosed patients shared 950 to 1,000 public clonotypes; persistent patients shared 2,500 to 3,000.

As for time point: newly diagnosed GD, antithyroid drugs for less than 3 months. Scientists built the TCR library using RNA that was extracted from PBMCs. Worth noting for this clonotype: The target antigen is unknown.

According to the study, TCR beta libraries were built with iRepertoire HTBI primers and CDR3-region Arm-PCR. Each CDR3 protein is one row after TCRdb ran MiXCR on the multiplex PCR reads. The sample holds about 620,000 distinct CDR3 sequences; roughly 15% are singletons and the top ten take around 19%. The germline V and J ends were trimmed by 1 base and 0 bases, with 15 bases remaining between them. The germline gives CDR1 SGHTA, CDR2 FQGNSA. The CDR3 sequence is 18 residues long. The same sample was also used in a study of T cells in Graves' hyperthyroidism and ophthalmopathy. That publication notes: Patients were aged 18 to 65, had disease duration under 2 months, and had newly diagnosed hyperthyroidism.

The receptor was isolated from a woman in her twenties or thirties with Graves disease. The rearrangement joins TRBV7-2 to TRBJ2-2; D not resolved. Sequencing used peripheral blood mononuclear cells (PBMCs), obtained at new diagnosis, from a patient treated with antithyroid drugs. This CDR3 reads CASSLVYPANANTGELFF. CDR3 bases: TGTGCCAGCAGCTTAGTGTATCCAGCCAACGCGAACACCGGGGAGCTGTTTTTT.